Below, one TCR beta chain is given with its context. These data are taken from a study of blood T cell repertoires in COVID-19. Across the study: Researchers got acute and convalescent COVID-19 samples from the United States, Italy and Spain. PBMCs, B-cell-depleted T cells, or T cells were the source of the cDNA or gDNA that made up the material.

CDR1 and CDR2 (germline): SGHRS, YFSETQ. Trimming pared 3 bases from V and 8 bases from J, leaving 18 bases between. This CDR3 contains 15 residues. Original data processing: Reference gene primers were amplified, and this amplification served to estimate nucleated cell counts. TCRdb's table, derived via immunoSEQ multiplex PCR, lists solely in-frame clones and lacks some. The V and J calls and clone size were taken over from that table, and D and trimming were inferred from the DNA. In the table there are 250,000 to 300,000 clones, just over 85% of which are singletons. This chain uses TRBV5-1 with TRBJ2-1; D ambiguous. Specimen: peripheral blood. This clonotype originated in a woman in her twenties or thirties with active or convalescent COVID-19. CDR3 amino acids: CASSSNTGFPYEQFF. As DNA, the CDR3 is TGCGCCAGCAGCTCAAATACCGGGTTCCCCTATGAGCAGTTCTTC.